This T cell receptor beta chain was obtained from a study of cytomegalovirus exposure and HLA in healthy donors (dated by TCRdb to 2016 to 2017). In the study overall: In an earlier analysis of several hundred of the donors, 250 to 300 Gb of sequence data and some 120 million unique TCR beta sequences from 150 million to 200 million T cells were reported. About 300 gigabases of sequencing data and approximately 93 million unique TCR sequences were included in an early release covering about 600 HLA-typed donors. Among the roughly 400 genotyped donors, about 83% belonged to the genetic ancestry cluster associated with self-reported Caucasian donors. The study aimed to test whether signatures of past pathogen exposure could be identified by cataloging public T cell receptors. The study profiled the T cell repertoires of hundreds of subjects by immunosequencing and related them to cytomegalovirus serostatus. Along with the approximately 700-subject first cohort, a separate validation cohort of over a hundred different subjects was used. To predict cytomegalovirus infection status, the study brought together high-throughput TCR immunosequencing, statistical association of individual TCRs with disease status, and machine learning. To study patterns of TCR occurrence, a later analysis re-analyzed previously published TCR beta repertoires from several hundred donors and added high-resolution HLA genotyping. Rather than using new phenotypic data, the later analysis identified candidate immune exposures from TCR beta sequences and from how often those sequences occurred across donors. An earlier analysis of several hundred of the donors applied high-throughput TCR beta sequencing to assess whether each TCR beta V gene segment acted as functional or pseudogenic. Donor age, sex, ethnicity and CMV serostatus were collected together with the repertoire data. In a later genetic analysis, genome-wide SNP genotypes for about three fifths of the roughly 670 donors were used, and that subset was treated as a discovery cohort. All discovery cohort repertoires had been generated on a single sequencing platform. Class I and class II HLA loci were covered by the typing at four-digit resolution. The number of donors typed differed by locus, with 629-630 for A, B, C, DRB1 and DQB1, more than 500 for DQA1, approximately 580 for DPA1, and approximately 470 for DPB1. A handful of DR-DQ haplotypes were handled as single units for association and clustering because linkage in the cohort was strong. Among 398 genotyped donors of the cohort, an average of around 240,000 unique TCR beta nucleotide sequences were sequenced per donor, about a sixth of them non-productive.

Including cysteine and phenylalanine, the CDR3 has 13 amino acids. This entry keeps only the CDR3 DNA: 39 bases, framed from base 1. CDR1 and CDR2 are read off the germline V gene (reference sequence) as SGHKS and YYEKEE. V and J lose 4 bases and 3 bases, and a span of 10 bases separates them. This clone was recorded a few times. The antigen this receptor binds is unknown. Base qualities were left out, and no much larger clone turns up one base away. Library preparation was by the immunoSEQ multiplex PCR assay. The multiplex PCR relied on a mix of 60 forward primers for TCR Vbeta segments and 13 reverse primers for TCR Jbeta segments. Amplification of the CDR3 region of rearranged TCR beta genes was performed with a multiplex PCR assay on genomic DNA. On the Illumina HiSeq System, the amplified TCR beta libraries were sequenced as 87-base-pair reads. The published analysis was carried out like this. Across the 670 or so repertoires, a later analysis counted some 80 million unique TCR beta chains, approximately 12 million of which were shared by at least two donors. To remove PCR and sequencing errors, raw reads were error-corrected and collapsed into unique sequences using a nearest-neighbor algorithm that merged closely related sequences. V, D and J gene segments were assigned by aligning CDR3 sequences to IMGT reference sequences. For a sequence to be retained, a match of at least six nucleotides was required to both a V gene segment and a J gene segment. A rearrangement counted as productive if the CDR3 had no stop codons and remained in frame with V and J, and every other rearrangement counted as non-productive. CDR3 was defined according to IMGT convention as the region running from the second conserved V-encoded cysteine to the conserved J-encoded phenylalanine. Sequences without an unambiguous match to a single V gene segment were excluded from the earlier analysis of 500 to 700 of the donors. An earlier analysis of over 450 of the donors classified V segments as functional when productive rearrangements were above 56.7% and as segregating when the standard deviation between donors was above 5%. A statistical classification framework was developed to diagnose cytomegalovirus status using the catalog of TCR beta chain sequences. A later analysis assigned V and J genes by comparing TCR nucleotide sequences with IMGT/GENE-DB human TR gene sequences. A later analysis assigned CDR3 sequences and most-parsimonious VDJ recombination scenarios with the TCRdist pipeline. In a later analysis, every TCR beta chain was defined by the combination of its CDR3 amino acid sequence and its V-gene family, and reads without a unique V-gene family were dropped. In a later analysis, 550 to 650 highly shared, low-generation-probability nucleotide sequences were removed to address suspected cross-contamination and a sequencing artifact. In a later analysis, a clonal expansion index was calculated for each public chain from normalized within-repertoire ranks of inferred template counts. In a later analysis, generation probabilities were computed using a VDJ recombination model fitted to out-of-frame rearrangements, and the results were checked against IGoR. A later analysis scored TCR-TCR, TCR-HLA and TCR-CMV co-occurrence with hypergeometric tests, applying a repertoire-size bias correction to TCR pairs. A later analysis estimated false discovery rates by permuting HLA or CMV assignments 20 times. In a later analysis, co-occurring TCRs were grouped with DBSCAN, and TCRdist sequence similarity was added when clustering was performed within HLA-allele-positive subsets. Repertoires with fewer than 30,000 or more than 120,000 public chains, plus five repertoires with anomalous nucleotide sharing, were excluded from co-occurrence clustering. Sourced from immuneACCESS, this table was stored by TCRdb with only in-frame sequences that have V and J called. A share of the clones is absent; for the studies checked, an unresolved V gene accounts for under half, and the remainder has no known explanation. The V and J calls and clone size come from that table; D and trimming were worked out from the DNA. A total of 150,000 to 200,000 clones appear in this sample, around 80% of them only once. The top ten hold approximately 2.4% of the sample.

The cohort comprised under 700 healthy bone marrow donors. Cohort members were all nominally healthy when sampled, although unrecorded immune exposures were likely present. The donor was CMV seronegative and belonged to the group of 352 seronegative cohort members. Each donor provided a peripheral blood sample, and peripheral blood mononuclear cells were used for TCR beta sequencing. Genomic DNA extraction from the blood cell samples was performed with the Qiagen DNeasy Blood Extraction Kit. Broad study findings and their caveats: Linkage disequilibrium might explain the correlated functional status among segregating V segments, but an unknown experimental factor could not be ruled out. The authors suggested that the approach could potentially be extended to other disease states and immunological phenotypes. An association between a missense DCLRE1C variant and V-gene and J-gene trimming of TCR beta chains was found in a later genetic analysis and replicated in an independent cohort. A group of highly shared sequence variants was considered likely to be a technical artifact of the sequencing pipeline. Across donors, most TCR sequences were observed very rarely, whereas some public TCRs were present in many individuals. When HLA alleles, especially DR and DQ, strongly co-occurred, attributing TCR associations to individual alleles was difficult. An earlier analysis of approximately 590 of the donors showed that most TCR beta V segments appeared in productive rearrangements either about 87% or about 30% of the time, which broadly matched IMGT annotations. Some IMGT-functional V segments, including TRBV6-2 and TRBV6-3, could not be distinguished by the 87-base-pair reads and were therefore excluded. Because counts were too low, approximately 15 rarely observed V segments, including chromosome 9 orphons, were excluded from the earlier analysis of around 590 of the donors. According to a later analysis, TCR association rates differed among HLA loci, with DRB1 alleles showing the most associated TCRs and HLA-C alleles showing the fewest. In vitro tests confirmed that a few of the cytomegalovirus-associated TCR beta chains recognize cytomegalovirus antigens. In a later analysis, HLA-associated TCR beta chains were found to be more clonally expanded and to have lower generation probabilities than equally common non-associated chains. A further reported finding was that TCR beta sequences accurately predicted the HLA-A and HLA-B alleles for most subjects in the first cohort. Because some donors lacked HLA typing at each locus, the association tests relied only on the typed subset. The study gave a list of more than 150 TCR beta chains associated with cytomegalovirus. Presence/absence analyses assumed roughly uniform sequencing depth across donors, an assumption that may not hold. Immune exposure information for the cohort was limited to CMV serostatus. The classifier was reported to diagnose cytomegalovirus status with high specificity and sensitivity in both the original and validation cohorts. According to a later analysis, most CMV-associated TCR beta chains appeared to be HLA-restricted, and the HLA associations seemed to be driven largely by CMV exposure. According to a later genetic analysis, donors in an Asian-associated ancestry cluster had fewer N-insertions in productive TCRs than the approximately 630-donor mean. In a later analysis, 15,000 to 20,000 TCR beta sequences were associated with specific HLA alleles at a false discovery rate of 0.05. A later analysis reported that several top co-occurrence clusters appeared linked to parvovirus B19, influenza, CMV and Epstein-Barr virus. This cohort had only TCR beta chains sequenced, and the lack of alpha or paired-chain data limited which features could be detected.

The clonotype comes from a male donor in good health and CMV-seronegative. The rearranged segments are TRBV5-5 and TRBJ1-2; a weak D assignment points to TRBD1 (5 bases agree). Sequenced material: PBMCs. The CDR3 protein sequence reads: CASSPGLDYGYTF. At the DNA level, the sequence is TGTGCCAGCAGCCCGGGACTGGACTATGGCTACACCTTC. The full variable domain, completed from the reference TRBV5-5 and TRBJ1-2 proteins outside the CDR3, reads DAGVTQSPTHLIKTRGQQVTLRCSPISGHKSVSWYQQVLGQGPQFIFQYYEKEERGRGNFPDRFSARQFPNYSSELNVNALLLGDSALYLCASSPGLDYGYTFGSGTRLTVV.